The sequence of this TCR beta chain was determined in a study of blood T cells in healthy people across ages. Alongside a J-beta primer mix, a sample-barcoded 5' primer served in a second PCR lasting about 7 to 11 cycles. TCRdb redid the calling of the 5' RACE reads with MiXCR, one entry per CDR3 protein. The repertoire holds 850,000 to 1,300,000 distinct CDR3 sequences, with 45% as singletons. This CDR3 is 14 amino acids long. Germline V gene sequence: CDR1 MNHEY, CDR2 SMNVEV (reference sequence). V dropped 6 bases and J dropped 8 bases, with 14 bases sitting between them. The sample holds a few counts of this clonotype. In terms of origin and age, donors were healthy Caucasian individuals from Russia aged roughly 6 to 95. Every sample gave at least 6 micrograms of total RNA when it was extracted.

The chain has TRBV27 and TRBJ1-6; D remains ambiguous. Specimen: blood. The TCR comes from a woman aged 55-69 years in good health. The CDR3 loop reads CASRLTNGYSPLHF. In nucleotides, the CDR3 is TGTGCCAGCAGACTCACCAACGGCTATTCACCCCTCCACTTT.